The rows below give T cell receptor beta chains drawn from one sample of a study of T-cell reconstitution after alpha-beta-depleted transplantation in children. From the PCR reads, TCRdb called clonotypes with MiXCR, one entry per CDR3 protein. The data show under 400,000 distinct CDR3 sequences, approximately 20% seen once. The sequencing here drew on PBMCs, mostly from graft donor cells, taken 180 days after TCRalphabeta/CD19-depleted stem cell transplant. These receptors all stem from a male patient aged 10 to 17 who had a stem cell transplant for acute lymphoblastic leukemia, so the T cells may come from the graft donor. Both conserved end residues are part of each CDR3. The order of the fields is clone size, V gene, J gene, D gene, CDR3 protein, CDR3 DNA. The D gene is left open where the match is weak. A row's size may be missing; if present it is once, few, many or a size class.

clone_size: .; v_call: TRBV18; j_call: TRBJ2-7; d_call: .; cdr3_aa: CASSPYLLGPLDEQYF; cdr3_nt: TGTGCCAGCTCACCTTACCTGTTGGGGCCATTGGATGAGCAGTACTTC
clone_size: few; v_call: TRBV11-2; j_call: TRBJ2-5; d_call: .; cdr3_aa: CASSFRAETQYF; cdr3_nt: TGTGCCAGCAGCTTCCGGGCGGAGACCCAGTACTTC
clone_size: .; v_call: TRBV5-4; j_call: TRBJ1-3; d_call: .; cdr3_aa: CASSYTGGFSGNTIYF; cdr3_nt: TGTGCCAGCAGCTATACTGGGGGATTCTCTGGAAACACCATATATTTT
clone_size: .; v_call: TRBV5-1; j_call: TRBJ2-7; d_call: TRBD2; cdr3_aa: CASKSSGNSYEQYF; cdr3_nt: TGCGCCAGCAAATCTAGCGGGAACTCCTACGAGCAGTACTTC
clone_size: few; v_call: TRBV29-1; j_call: TRBJ2-5; d_call: TRBD1; cdr3_aa: CSVEHRGQETQYF; cdr3_nt: TGCAGCGTTGAACACAGGGGTCAAGAGACCCAGTACTTC
clone_size: few; v_call: TRBV7-6; j_call: TRBJ2-5; d_call: TRBD1; cdr3_aa: CASSDRDRWQETQYF; cdr3_nt: TGTGCCAGCAGCGACCGGGACAGGTGGCAAGAGACCCAGTACTTC
clone_size: .; v_call: TRBV7-3; j_call: TRBJ2-1; d_call: .; cdr3_aa: CASSFGPSEQFF; cdr3_nt: TGTGCCAGCAGCTTTGGACCGTCTGAGCAGTTCTTC
clone_size: few; v_call: TRBV24-1; j_call: TRBJ2-1; d_call: .; cdr3_aa: CATSDGVFFFPSEQFF; cdr3_nt: TGTGCCACCAGTGATGGGGTATTCTTTTTTCCGAGTGAGCAGTTCTTC
clone_size: few; v_call: TRBV4-1; j_call: TRBJ2-1; d_call: TRBD2; cdr3_aa: CASSHLSAGTYNEQFF; cdr3_nt: TGCGCCAGCAGCCACCTTTCAGCGGGAACTTACAATGAGCAGTTCTTC
clone_size: few; v_call: TRBV5-6; j_call: TRBJ2-7; d_call: .; cdr3_aa: CASSLAPSDFYEQYF; cdr3_nt: TGTGCCAGCAGCTTGGCCCCCAGCGATTTTTACGAGCAGTACTTC
clone_size: few; v_call: TRBV5-1; j_call: TRBJ2-7; d_call: TRBD2; cdr3_aa: CASSFSLADYEQYF; cdr3_nt: TGCGCCAGCAGCTTCTCCCTAGCGGACTACGAGCAGTACTTC
clone_size: few; v_call: TRBV19; j_call: TRBJ1-1; d_call: .; cdr3_aa: CASTKLGTEAFF; cdr3_nt: TGTGCCAGTACTAAATTAGGCACTGAAGCTTTCTTT
clone_size: .; v_call: TRBV6-1; j_call: TRBJ1-5; d_call: TRBD1; cdr3_aa: CASSRDRGNNQPQHF; cdr3_nt: TGTGCCAGCAGTAGGGACAGGGGAAACAATCAGCCCCAGCATTTT
clone_size: .; v_call: TRBV7-8; j_call: TRBJ2-2; d_call: TRBD2; cdr3_aa: CASSSAERLAGVPGTGELFF; cdr3_nt: TGTGCCAGCAGCTCGGCGGAGAGACTAGCGGGAGTCCCGGGCACCGGGGAGCTGTTTTTT
clone_size: few; v_call: TRBV15; j_call: TRBJ2-3; d_call: .; cdr3_aa: CATSRAGRTDTQYF; cdr3_nt: TGTGCCACCAGCAGGGCCGGACGTACCGATACGCAGTATTTT
clone_size: few; v_call: TRBV5-1; j_call: TRBJ2-7; d_call: .; cdr3_aa: CASSLAAGHSYEQYF; cdr3_nt: TGCGCCAGCAGCTTGGCCGCCGGCCACTCCTACGAGCAGTACTTC
clone_size: .; v_call: TRBV4-1; j_call: TRBJ2-5; d_call: .; cdr3_aa: CASSQDDSRAEQETQYF; cdr3_nt: TGCGCCAGCAGCCAAGATGATTCCAGGGCGGAACAAGAGACCCAGTACTTC